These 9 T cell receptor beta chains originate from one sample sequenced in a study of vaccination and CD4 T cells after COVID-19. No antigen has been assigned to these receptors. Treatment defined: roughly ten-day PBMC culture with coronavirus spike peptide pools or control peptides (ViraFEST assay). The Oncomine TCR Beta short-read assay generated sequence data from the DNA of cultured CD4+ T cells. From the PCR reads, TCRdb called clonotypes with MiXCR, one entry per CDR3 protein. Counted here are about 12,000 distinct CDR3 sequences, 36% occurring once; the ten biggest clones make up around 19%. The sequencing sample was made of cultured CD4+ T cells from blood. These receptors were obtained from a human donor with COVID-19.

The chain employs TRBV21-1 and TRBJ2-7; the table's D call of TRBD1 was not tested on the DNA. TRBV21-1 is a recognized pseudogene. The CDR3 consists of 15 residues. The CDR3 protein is CASSPGGTSSYEQYF. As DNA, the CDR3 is TGTGCCAGCAGCCCTGGGGGAACGAGCTCCTACGAGCAGTACTTC.

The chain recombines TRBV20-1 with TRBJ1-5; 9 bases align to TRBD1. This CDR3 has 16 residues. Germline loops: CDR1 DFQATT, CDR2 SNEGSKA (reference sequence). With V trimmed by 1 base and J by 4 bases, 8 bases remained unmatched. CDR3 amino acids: CSARAETGTGNQPQHF. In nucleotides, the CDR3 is TGCAGTGCTAGAGCCGAAACCGGGACAGGGAATCAGCCCCAGCATTTT.

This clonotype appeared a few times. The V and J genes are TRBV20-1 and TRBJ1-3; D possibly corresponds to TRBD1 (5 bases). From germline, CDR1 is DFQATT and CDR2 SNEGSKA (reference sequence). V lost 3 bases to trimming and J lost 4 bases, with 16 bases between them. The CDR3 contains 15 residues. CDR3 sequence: CSARTSGRVGNTIYF. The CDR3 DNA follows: TGCAGTGCTAGGACTTCCGGCAGGGTCGGAAACACCATATATTTT.

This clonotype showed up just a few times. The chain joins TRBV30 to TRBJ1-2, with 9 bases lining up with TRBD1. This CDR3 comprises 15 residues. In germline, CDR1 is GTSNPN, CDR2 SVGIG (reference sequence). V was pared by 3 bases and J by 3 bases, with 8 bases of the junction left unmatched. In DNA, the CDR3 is TGTGCCTGGAGCCGGGACAGGGCTTTTCACTATGGCTACACCTTC. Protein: CAWSRDRAFHYGYTF.

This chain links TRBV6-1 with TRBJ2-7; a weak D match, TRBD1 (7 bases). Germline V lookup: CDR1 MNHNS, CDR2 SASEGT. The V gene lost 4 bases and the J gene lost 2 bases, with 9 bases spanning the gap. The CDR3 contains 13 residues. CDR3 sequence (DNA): TGTGCCAGCAGTGGCAGGGGGGCCTACGAGCAGTACTTC. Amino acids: CASSGRGAYEQYF.

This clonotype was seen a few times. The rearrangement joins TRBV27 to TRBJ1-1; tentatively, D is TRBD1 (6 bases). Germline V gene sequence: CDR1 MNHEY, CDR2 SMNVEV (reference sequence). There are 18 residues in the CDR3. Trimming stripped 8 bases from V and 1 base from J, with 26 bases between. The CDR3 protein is CASHRGTVSTQGNTEAFF. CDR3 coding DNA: TGTGCCAGCCATAGGGGGACGGTCTCAACCCAGGGGAACACTGAAGCTTTCTTT.

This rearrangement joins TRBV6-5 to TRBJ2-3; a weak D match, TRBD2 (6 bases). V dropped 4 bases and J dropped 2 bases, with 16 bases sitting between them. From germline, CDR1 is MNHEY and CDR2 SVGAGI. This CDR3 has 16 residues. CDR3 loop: CASSLTRRRSTDTQYF. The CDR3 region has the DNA TGTGCCAGCAGTTTGACTAGAAGGCGATCCACAGATACGCAGTATTTT.

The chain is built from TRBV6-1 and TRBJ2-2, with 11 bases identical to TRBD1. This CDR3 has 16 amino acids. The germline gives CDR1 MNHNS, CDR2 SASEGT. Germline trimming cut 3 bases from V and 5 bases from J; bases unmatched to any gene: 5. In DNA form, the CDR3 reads TGTGCCAGCAGTGAGAGGACAGGGGGCCCTACCGGGGAGCTGTTTTTT. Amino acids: CASSERTGGPTGELFF.

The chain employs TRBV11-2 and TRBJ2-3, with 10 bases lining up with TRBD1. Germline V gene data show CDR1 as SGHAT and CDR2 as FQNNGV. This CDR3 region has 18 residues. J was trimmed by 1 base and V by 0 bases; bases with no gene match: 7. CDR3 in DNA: TGTGCCAGCAGCTTAGACCCAAAAGACAGGGGGCGCACAGATACGCAGTATTTT. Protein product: CASSLDPKDRGRTDTQYF.